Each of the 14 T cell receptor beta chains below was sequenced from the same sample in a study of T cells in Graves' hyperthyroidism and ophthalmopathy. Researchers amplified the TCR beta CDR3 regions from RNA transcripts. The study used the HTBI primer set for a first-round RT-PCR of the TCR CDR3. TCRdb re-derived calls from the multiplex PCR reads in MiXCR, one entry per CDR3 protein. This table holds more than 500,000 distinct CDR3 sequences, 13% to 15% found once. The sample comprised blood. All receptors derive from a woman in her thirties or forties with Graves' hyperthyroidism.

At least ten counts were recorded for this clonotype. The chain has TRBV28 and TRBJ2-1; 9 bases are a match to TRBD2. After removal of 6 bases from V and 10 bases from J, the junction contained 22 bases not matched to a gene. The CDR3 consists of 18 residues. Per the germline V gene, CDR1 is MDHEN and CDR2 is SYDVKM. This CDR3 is CASSDASGIAGASGEQFF. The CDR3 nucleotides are TGTGCCAGCAGCGACGCCTCCGGTATAGCGGGAGCGTCTGGCGAGCAGTTCTTC.

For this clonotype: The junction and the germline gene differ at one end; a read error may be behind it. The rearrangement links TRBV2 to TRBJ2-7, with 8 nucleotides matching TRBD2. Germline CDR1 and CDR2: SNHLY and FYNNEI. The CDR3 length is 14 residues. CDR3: CASREASGPYEQYF. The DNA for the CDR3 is TGTGCCAGCAGGGAAGCTAGCGGGCCCTACGAGCAGTACTTC.

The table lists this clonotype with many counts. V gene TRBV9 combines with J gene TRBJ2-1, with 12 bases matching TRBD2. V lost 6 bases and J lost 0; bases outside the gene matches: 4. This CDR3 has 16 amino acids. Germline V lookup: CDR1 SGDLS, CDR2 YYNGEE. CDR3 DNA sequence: TGTGCCAGCACCAAGACTAGCGGGAGCTCCTACAATGAGCAGTTCTTC. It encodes CASTKTSGSSYNEQFF.

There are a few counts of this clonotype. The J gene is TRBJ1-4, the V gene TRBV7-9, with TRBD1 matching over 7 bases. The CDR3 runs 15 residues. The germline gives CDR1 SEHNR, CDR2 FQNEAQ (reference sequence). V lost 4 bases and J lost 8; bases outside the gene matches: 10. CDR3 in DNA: TGTGCCAGCAGCTCGACAGGGAAGGATCGAGAAAAACTGTTTTTT. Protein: CASSSTGKDREKLFF.

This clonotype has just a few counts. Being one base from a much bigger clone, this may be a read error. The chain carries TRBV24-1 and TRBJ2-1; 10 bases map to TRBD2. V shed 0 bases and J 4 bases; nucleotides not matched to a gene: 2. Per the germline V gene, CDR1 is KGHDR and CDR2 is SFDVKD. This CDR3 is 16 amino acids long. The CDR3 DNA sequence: TGTGCCACCAGTGATTTGCGAGCGGGAGGGTACAATGAGCAGTTCTTC. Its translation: CATSDLRAGGYNEQFF.

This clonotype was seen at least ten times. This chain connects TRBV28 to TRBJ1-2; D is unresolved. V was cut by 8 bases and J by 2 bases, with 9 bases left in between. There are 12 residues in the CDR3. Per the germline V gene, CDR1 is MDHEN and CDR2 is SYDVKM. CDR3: CASGVLNYGYTF. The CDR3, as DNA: TGTGCCAGCGGTGTCCTGAACTATGGCTACACCTTC.

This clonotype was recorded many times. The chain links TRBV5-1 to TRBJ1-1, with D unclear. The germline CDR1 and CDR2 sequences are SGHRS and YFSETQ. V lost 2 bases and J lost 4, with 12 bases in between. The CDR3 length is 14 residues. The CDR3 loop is CASSFDRESTEAFF. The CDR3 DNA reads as TGCGCCAGCAGCTTCGACCGGGAGAGCACTGAAGCTTTCTTT.

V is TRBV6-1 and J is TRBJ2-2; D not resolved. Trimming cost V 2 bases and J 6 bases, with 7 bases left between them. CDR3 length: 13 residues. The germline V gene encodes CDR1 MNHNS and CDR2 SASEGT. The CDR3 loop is CASSELGPGELFF. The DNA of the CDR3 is TGTGCCAGCAGTGAACTGGGTCCCGGGGAGCTGTTTTTT.

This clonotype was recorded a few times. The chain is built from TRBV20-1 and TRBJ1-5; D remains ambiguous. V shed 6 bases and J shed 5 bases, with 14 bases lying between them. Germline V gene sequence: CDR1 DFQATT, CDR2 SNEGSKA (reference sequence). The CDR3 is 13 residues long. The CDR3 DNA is TGCAGTGCCAAGGAGGCGTGGGATCAGCCCCAGCATTTT. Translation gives CSAKEAWDQPQHF.

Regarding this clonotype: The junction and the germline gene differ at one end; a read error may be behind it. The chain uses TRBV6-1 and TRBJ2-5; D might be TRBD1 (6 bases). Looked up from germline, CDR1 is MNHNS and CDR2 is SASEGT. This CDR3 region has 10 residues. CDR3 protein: CASTTGLRNF. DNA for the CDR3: TGTGCCAGCACCACAGGGTTGAGAAACTTC.

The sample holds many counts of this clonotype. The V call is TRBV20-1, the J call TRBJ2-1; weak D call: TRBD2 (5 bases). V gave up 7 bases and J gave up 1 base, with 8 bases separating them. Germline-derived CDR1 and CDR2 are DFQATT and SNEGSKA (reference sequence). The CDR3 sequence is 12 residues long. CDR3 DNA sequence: TGCAGTGTCGGGATGTCCTACAATGAGCAGTTCTTC. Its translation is CSVGMSYNEQFF.

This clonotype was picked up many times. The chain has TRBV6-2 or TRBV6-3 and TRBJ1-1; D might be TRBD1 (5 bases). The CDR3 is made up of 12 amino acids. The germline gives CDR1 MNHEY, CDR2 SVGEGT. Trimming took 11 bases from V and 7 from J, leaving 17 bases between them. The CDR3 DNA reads TGTGCCTGCCGCAGCAATGGGGGTGAAGCTTTCTTT. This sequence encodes CACRSNGGEAFF.

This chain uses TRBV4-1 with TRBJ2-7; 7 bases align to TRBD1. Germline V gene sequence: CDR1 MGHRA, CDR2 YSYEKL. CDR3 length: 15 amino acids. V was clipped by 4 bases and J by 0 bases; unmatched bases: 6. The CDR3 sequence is CASSPLGTASYEQYF. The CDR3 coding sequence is TGCGCCAGCAGCCCTTTGGGGACAGCCTCCTACGAGCAGTACTTC.

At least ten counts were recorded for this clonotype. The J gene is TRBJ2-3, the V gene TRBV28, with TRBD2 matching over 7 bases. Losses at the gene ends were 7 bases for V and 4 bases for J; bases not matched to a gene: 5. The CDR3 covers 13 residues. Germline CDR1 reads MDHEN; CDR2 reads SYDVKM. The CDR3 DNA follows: TGTGCCAGCATCGAGGGAGGGTCAGATACGCAGTATTTT. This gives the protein CASIEGGSDTQYF.